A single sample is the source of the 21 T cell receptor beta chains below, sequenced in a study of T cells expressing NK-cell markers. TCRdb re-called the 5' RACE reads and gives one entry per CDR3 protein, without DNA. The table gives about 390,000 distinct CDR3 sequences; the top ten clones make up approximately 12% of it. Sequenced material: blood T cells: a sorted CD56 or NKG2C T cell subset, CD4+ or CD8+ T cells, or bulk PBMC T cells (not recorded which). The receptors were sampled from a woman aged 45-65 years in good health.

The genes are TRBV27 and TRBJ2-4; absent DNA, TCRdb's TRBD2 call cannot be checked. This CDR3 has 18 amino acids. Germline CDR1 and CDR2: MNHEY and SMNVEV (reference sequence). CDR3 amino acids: CASRRYGTNPRNMDIQYF.

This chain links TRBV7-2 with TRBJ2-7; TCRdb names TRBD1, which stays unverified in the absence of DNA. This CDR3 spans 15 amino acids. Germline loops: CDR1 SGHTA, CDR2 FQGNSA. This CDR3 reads CASSLSPYGGYEQYF.

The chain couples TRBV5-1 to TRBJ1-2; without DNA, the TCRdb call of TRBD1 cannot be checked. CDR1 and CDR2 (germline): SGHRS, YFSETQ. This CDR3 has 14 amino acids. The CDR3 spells CASTGQGAGYGYTF.

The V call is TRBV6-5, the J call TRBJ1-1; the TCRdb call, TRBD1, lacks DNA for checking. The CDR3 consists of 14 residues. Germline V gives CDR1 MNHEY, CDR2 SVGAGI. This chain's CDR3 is CASSPGTENTEAFF.

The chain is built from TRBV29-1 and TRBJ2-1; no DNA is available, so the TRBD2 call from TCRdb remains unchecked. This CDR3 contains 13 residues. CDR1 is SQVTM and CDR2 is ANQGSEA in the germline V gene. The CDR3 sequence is CSVGPAGEVEQFF.

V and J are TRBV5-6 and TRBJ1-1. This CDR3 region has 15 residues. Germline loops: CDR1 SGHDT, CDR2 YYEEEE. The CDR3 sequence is CASSWREGTDTEAFF. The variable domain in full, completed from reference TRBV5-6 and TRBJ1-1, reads DAGVTQSPTHLIKTRGQQVTLRCSPKSGHDTVSWYQQALGQGPQFIFQYYEEEERQRGNFPDRFSGHQFPNYSSELNVNALLLGDSALYLCASSWREGTDTEAFFGQGTRLTVV.

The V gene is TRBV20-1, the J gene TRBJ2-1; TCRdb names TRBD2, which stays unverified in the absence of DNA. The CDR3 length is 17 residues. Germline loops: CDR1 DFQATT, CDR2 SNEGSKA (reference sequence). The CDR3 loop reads CSAPQRVAGGPYNEQFF.

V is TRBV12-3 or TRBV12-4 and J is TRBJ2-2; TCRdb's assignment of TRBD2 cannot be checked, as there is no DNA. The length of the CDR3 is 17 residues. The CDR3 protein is CASSRWDGKILTGELFF.

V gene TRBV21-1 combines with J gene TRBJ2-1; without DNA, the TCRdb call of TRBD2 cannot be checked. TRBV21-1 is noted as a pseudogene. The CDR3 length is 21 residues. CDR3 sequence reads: CASSTLRLAGGLASSYNEQFF.

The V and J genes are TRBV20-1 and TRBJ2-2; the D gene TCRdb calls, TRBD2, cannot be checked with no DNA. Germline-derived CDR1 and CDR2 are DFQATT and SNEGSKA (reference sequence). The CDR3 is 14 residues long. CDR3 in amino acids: CSERSGSLAGELFF.

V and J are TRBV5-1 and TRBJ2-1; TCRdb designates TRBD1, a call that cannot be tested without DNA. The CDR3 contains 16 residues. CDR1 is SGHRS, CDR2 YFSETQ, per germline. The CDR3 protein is CASGGLGGWSYNEQFF.

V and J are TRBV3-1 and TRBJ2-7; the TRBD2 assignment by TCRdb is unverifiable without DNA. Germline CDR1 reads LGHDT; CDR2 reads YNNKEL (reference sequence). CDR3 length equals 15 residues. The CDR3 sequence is CASSIGTSGTYEQYF.

CDR3 sequence reads: CASTSFGGKDTQYF. The V and J genes are TRBV5-1 and TRBJ2-3; TCRdb reports TRBD1, a call that lacks DNA to check it against. CDR3 size: 14 residues. Germline CDR1 reads SGHRS; CDR2 reads YFSETQ.

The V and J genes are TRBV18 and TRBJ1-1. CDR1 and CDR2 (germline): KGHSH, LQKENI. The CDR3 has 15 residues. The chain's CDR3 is CASSQMAGLNTEAFF. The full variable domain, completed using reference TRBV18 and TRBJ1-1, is NAGVMQNPRHLVRRRGQEARLRCSPMKGHSHVYWYRQLPEEGLKFMVYLQKENIIDESGMPKERFSAEFPKEGPSILRIQQVVRGDSAAYFCASSQMAGLNTEAFFGQGTRLTVV.

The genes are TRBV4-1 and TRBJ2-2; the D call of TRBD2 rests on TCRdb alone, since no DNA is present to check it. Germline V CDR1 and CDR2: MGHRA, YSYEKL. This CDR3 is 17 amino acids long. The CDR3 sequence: CASSQVAQTSGRRELFF.

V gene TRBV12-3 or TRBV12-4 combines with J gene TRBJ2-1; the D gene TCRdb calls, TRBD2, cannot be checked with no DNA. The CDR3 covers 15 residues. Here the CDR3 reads CASSLAPGGSAEQFF.

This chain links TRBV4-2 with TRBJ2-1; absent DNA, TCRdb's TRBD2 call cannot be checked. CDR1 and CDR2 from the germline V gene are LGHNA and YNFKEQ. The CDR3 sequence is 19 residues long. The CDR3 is CASSQDWTSGRISDNEQFF.

The CDR3 spells CASRPELDRGLKEQYF. The J gene is TRBJ2-7, the V gene TRBV5-5; as DNA is missing, the TRBD1 call by TCRdb cannot be tested. The CDR3 is 16 amino acids. CDR1 and CDR2 (germline): SGHKS, YYEKEE (reference sequence). The entire variable domain, with the rest obtained from reference TRBV5-5 and TRBJ2-7, is as follows: DAGVTQSPTHLIKTRGQQVTLRCSPISGHKSVSWYQQVLGQGPQFIFQYYEKEERGRGNFPDRFSARQFPNYSSELNVNALLLGDSALYLCASRPELDRGLKEQYFGPGTRLTVT.

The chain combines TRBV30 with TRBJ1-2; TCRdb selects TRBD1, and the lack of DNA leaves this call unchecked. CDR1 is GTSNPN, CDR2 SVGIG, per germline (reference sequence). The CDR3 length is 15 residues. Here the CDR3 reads CAWISRDRGHYGYTF.

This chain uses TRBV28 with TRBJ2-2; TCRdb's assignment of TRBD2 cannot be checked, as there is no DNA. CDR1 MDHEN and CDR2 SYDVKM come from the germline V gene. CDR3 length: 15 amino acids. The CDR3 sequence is CASSFAQGGAGELFF.

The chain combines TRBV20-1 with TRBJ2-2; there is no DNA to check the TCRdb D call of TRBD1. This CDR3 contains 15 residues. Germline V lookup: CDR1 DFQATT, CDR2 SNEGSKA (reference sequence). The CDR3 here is CSARVQGARSGELFF.